The clone carrying this TCR beta chain was observed at least ten times. Its target is not known. Between the trimmed V and J ends, which lost 3 bases and 0 bases, there was a span of 12 bases. The CDR3 has 16 residues. Germline V gives CDR1 KGHDR, CDR2 SFDVKD. This entry comes from a study of early T cells in non-severe SARS-CoV-2 infection. Study results and caveats: Missing private and CD4 specificities, VDJdb matching favored anti-spike CD8 responses.

TCRdb analysed the 5' RACE reads with MiXCR anew, one entry per CDR3 protein. The repertoire holds tens of thousands of distinct CDR3 sequences, roughly 5.2% seen once, with 20% to 25% in the top ten. This sequence originates from an adult who was a healthcare worker with PCR-confirmed SARS-CoV-2 infection or an uninfected control (not recorded which). Sequencing input: whole blood. The chain couples TRBV24-1 to TRBJ2-3; D unresolved. The CDR3 bases are TGTGCCACCAGTGATCACGACAAATACAGCACAGATACGCAGTATTTT. This sequence encodes CATSDHDKYSTDTQYF.